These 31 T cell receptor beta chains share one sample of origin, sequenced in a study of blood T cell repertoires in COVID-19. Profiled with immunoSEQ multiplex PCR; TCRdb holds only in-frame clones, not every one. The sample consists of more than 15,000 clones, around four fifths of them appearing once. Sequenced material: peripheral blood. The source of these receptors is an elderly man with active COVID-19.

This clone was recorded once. CDR3 loop: CAIKRGVGTDSPLHF. The CDR3 DNA is TGTGCCATCAAGCGGGGTGTTGGAACCGATTCACCCCTCCACTTT. The V call is TRBV10-3, the J call TRBJ1-6; no reliable D call. CDR3 length equals 15 residues. The germline CDR1 and CDR2 sequences are ENHRY and SYGVKD. V lost 7 bases and J 8 bases, leaving 18 bases between the germline ends.

DNA of the CDR3: TGTGCCAGCAGTCGGACTAGCGGGACCTTGTTCAAGGGGACCCAGTACTTC. Protein product: CASSRTSGTLFKGTQYF. This chain connects TRBV28 to TRBJ2-5; TRBD2 matches at 12 bases. The CDR3 consists of 17 residues. With 5 bases clipped from V and 7 bases from J, the junction kept 14 bases outside the gene matches. Germline V gives CDR1 MDHEN, CDR2 SYDVKM. The variable domain in full, completed from reference TRBV28 and TRBJ2-5, reads DVKVTQSSRYLVKRTGEKVFLECVQDMDHENMFWYRQDPGLGLRLIYFSYDVKMKEKGDIPEGYSVSREKKERFSLILESASTNQTSMYLCASSRTSGTLFKGTQYFGPGTRLLVL.

CDR3 bases: TGCGCCAGCAGCCAAGATACGGGTGGGAATCAGCCCCAGCATTTT. Translated: CASSQDTGGNQPQHF. The chain uses TRBV4-3 and TRBJ1-5; no definite D call. This CDR3 comprises 15 residues. Trimming took 0 bases from V and 4 from J, leaving 10 bases between them. Germline V gene lookup returns CDR1 LGHNA and CDR2 YSLEER.

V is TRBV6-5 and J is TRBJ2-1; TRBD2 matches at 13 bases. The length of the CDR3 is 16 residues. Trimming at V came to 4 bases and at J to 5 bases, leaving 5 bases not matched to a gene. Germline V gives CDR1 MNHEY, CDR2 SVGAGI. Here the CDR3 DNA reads TGTGCCAGCAGTTCAACTAGCGGGAGGGCGAACAATGAGCAGTTCTTC. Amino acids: CASSSTSGRANNEQFF.

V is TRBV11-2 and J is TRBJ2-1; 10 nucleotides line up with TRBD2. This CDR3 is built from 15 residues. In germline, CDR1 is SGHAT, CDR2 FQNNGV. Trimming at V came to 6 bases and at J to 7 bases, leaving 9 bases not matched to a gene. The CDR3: CASRVTSGAQNEQFF. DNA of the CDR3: TGTGCCAGCAGAGTTACTAGCGGGGCCCAGAATGAGCAGTTCTTC.

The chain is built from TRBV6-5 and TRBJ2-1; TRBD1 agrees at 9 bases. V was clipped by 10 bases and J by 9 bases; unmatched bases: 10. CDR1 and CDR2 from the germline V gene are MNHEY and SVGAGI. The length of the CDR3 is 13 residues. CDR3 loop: CATNGDRAVEQFF. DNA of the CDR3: TGTGCCACCAATGGGGACAGGGCGGTTGAGCAGTTCTTC.

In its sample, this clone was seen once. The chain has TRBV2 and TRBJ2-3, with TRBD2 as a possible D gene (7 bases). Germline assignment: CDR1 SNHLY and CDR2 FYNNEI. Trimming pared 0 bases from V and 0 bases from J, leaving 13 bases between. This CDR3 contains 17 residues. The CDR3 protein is CASSEARGLQSTDTQYF. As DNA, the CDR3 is TGTGCCAGCAGTGAAGCGCGGGGGCTTCAAAGCACAGATACGCAGTATTTT.

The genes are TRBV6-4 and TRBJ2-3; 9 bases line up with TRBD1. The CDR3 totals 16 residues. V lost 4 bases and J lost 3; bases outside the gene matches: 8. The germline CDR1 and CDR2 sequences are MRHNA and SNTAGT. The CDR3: CASSVPQGATTDTQYF. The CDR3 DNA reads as TGTGCCAGCAGTGTTCCACAGGGGGCTACGACAGATACGCAGTATTTT.

CDR3 bases: TGCGCCAGCAGCCGAACAGACAGGGCGAACACCGGGGAGCTGTTTTTT. Translation: CASSRTDRANTGELFF. This chain connects TRBV5-1 to TRBJ2-2, with 7 bases lining up with TRBD1. Germline CDR1 reads SGHRS; CDR2 reads YFSETQ. V was pared by 4 bases and J by 0 bases, with 6 bases of the junction left unmatched. This CDR3 comprises 16 residues.

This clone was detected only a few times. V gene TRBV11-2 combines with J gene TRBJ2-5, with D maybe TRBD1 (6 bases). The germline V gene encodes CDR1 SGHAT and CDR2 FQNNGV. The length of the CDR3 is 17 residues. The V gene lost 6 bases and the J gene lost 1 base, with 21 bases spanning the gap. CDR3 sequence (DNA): TGTGCCAGCAGACCAATTCCCAGGGGCGTCGCCCAAGAGACCCAGTACTTC. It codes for CASRPIPRGVAQETQYF.

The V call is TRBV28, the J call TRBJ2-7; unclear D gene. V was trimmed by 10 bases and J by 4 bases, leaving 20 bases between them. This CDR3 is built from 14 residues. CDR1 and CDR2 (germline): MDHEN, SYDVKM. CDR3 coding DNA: TGTGCCACCGCGTCTGTCCTAGGAGCTTACGAGCAGTACTTC. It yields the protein CATASVLGAYEQYF.

CDR3 protein: CASSLDRGVGEQFF. The DNA for the CDR3 is TGTGCCAGCAGCTTAGACAGGGGTGTTGGTGAGCAGTTCTTC. V usage is TRBV7-7 and J usage is TRBJ2-1; 7 bases agree with TRBD1. CDR1 SSHAT and CDR2 FNYEAQ come from the germline V gene (reference sequence). The CDR3 has 14 residues. V was clipped by 1 base and J by 9 bases; unmatched bases: 6.

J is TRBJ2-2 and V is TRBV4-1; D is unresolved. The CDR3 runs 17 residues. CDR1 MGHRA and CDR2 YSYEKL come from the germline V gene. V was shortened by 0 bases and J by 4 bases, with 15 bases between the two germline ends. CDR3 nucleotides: TGCGCCAGCAGCCAAGAACCCTACGGTCCTAGCACCGGGGAGCTGTTTTTT. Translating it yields CASSQEPYGPSTGELFF.

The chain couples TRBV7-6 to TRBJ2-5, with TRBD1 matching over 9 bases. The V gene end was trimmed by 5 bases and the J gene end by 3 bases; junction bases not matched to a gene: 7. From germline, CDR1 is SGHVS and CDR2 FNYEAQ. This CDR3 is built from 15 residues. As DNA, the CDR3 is TGTGCCAGCAGCCGATGGACAGGGGCGGAAGAGACCCAGTACTTC. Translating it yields CASSRWTGAEETQYF.

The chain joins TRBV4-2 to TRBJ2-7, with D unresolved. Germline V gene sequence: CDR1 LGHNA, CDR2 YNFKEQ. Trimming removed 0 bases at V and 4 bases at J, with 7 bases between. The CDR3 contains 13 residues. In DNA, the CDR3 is TGTGCCAGCAGCCAAGAGCGCCGGTACGAGCAGTACTTC. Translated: CASSQERRYEQYF.

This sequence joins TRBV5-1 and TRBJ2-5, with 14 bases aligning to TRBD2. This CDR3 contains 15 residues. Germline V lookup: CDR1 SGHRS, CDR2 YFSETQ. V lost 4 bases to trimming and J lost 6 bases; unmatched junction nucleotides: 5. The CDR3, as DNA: TGCGCCAGCAGCGGGACTAGCGGGAGTGGACAGACCCAGTACTTC. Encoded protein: CASSGTSGSGQTQYF.

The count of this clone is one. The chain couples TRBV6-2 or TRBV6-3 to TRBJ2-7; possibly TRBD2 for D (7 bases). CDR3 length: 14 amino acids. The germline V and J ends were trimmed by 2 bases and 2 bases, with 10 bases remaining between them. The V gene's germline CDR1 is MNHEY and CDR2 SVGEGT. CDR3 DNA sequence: TGTGCCAGCAGTTACAGGGGGGGGCCCTACGAGCAGTACTTC. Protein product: CASSYRGGPYEQYF.

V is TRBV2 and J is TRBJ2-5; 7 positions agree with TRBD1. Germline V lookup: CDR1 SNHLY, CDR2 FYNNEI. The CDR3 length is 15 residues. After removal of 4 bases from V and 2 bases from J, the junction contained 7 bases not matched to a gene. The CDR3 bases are TGTGCCAGCAGTGCACAGGGGCTCGATCAAGAGACCCAGTACTTC. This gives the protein CASSAQGLDQETQYF.

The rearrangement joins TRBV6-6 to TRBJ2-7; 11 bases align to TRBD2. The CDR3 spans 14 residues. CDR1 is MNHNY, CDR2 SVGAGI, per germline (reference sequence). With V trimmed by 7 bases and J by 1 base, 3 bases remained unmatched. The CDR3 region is CASKPSGRSYEQYF. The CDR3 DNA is TGTGCCAGCAAACCTAGCGGGAGGTCCTACGAGCAGTACTTC.

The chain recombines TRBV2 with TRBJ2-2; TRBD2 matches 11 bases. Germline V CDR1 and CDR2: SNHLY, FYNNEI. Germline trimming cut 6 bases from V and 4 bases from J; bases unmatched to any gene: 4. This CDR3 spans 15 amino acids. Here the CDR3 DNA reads TGTGCCAGCAGGACTAGCGGGATAAGCACCGGGGAGCTGTTTTTT. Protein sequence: CASRTSGISTGELFF.

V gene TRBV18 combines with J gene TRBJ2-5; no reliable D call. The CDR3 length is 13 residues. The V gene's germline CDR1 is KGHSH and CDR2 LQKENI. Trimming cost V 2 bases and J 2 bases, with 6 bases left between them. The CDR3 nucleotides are TGTGCCAGCTCACCAGGGCGACAAGAGACCCAGTACTTC. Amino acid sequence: CASSPGRQETQYF.

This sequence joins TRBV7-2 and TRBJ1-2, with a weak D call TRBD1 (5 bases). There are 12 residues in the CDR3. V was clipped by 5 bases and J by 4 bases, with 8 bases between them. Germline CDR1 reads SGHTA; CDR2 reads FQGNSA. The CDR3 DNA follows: TGTGCCAGCAGCCTCACAGGCTATGGCTACACCTTC. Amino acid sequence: CASSLTGYGYTF. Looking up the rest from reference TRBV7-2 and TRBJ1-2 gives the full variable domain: GAGVSQSPSNKVTEKGKDVELRCDPISGHTALYWYRQSLGQGLEFLIYFQGNSAPDKSGLPSDRFSAERTGGSVSTLTIQRTQQEDSAVYLCASSLTGYGYTFGSGTRLTVV.

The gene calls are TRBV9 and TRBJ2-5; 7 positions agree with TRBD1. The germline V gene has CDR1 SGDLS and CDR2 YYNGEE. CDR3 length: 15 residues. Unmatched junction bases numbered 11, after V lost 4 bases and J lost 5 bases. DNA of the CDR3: TGTGCCAGCAGCCCCGGAGATAGGGGGCTGGAGACCCAGTACTTC. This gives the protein CASSPGDRGLETQYF. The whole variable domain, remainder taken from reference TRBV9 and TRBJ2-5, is DSGVTQTPKHLITATGQRVTLRCSPRSGDLSVYWYQQSLDQGLQFLIQYYNGEERAKGNILERFSAQQFPDLHSELNLSSLELGDSALYFCASSPGDRGLETQYFGPGTRLLVL.

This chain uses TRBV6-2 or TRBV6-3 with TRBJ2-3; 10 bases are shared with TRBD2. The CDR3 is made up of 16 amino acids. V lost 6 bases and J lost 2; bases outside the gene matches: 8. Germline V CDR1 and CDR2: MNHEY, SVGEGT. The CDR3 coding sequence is TGTGCCAGCAGCCTAGCGGGAGCCCTAGTCACAGATACGCAGTATTTT. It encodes CASSLAGALVTDTQYF.

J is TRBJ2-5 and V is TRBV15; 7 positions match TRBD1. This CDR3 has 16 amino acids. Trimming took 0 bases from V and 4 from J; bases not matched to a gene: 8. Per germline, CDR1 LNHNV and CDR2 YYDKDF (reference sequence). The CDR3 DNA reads TGTGCCACCAGCAGAGATCGACAGGGTTCGAGAGAGACCCAGTACTTC. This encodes CATSRDRQGSRETQYF. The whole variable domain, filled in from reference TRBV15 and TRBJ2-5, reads DAMVIQNPRYQVTQFGKPVTLSCSQTLNHNVMYWYQQKSSQAPKLLFHYYDKDFNNEADTPDNFQSRRPNTSFCFLDIRSPGLGDTAMYLCATSRDRQGSRETQYFGPGTRLLVL.

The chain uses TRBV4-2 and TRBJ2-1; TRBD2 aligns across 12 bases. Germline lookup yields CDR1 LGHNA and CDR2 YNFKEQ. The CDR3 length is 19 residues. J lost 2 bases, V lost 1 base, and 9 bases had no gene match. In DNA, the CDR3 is TGTGCCAGCAGCCAAGGGCCAGGGGGACTAGCGGGCGCCTACAATGAGCAGTTCTTC. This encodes CASSQGPGGLAGAYNEQFF.

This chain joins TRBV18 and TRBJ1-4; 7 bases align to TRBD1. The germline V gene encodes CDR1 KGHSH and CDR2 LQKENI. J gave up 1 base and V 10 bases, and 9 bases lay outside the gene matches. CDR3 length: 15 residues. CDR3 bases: TGTGCCACCGTGGAGACAGGGCGAACTAATGAAAAACTGTTTTTT. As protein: CATVETGRTNEKLFF.

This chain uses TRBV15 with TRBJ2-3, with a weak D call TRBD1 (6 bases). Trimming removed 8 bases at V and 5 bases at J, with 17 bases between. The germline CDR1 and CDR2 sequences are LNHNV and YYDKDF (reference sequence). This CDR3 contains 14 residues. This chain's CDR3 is CATQTGGGQDTQYF. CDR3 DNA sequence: TGTGCCACCCAGACTGGGGGCGGTCAAGATACGCAGTATTTT.

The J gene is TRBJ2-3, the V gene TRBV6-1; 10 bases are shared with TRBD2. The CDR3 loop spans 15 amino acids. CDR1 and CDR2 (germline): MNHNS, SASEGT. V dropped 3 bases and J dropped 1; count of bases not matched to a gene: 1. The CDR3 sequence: CASSDLAGGTDTQYF. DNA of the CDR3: TGTGCCAGCAGTGACCTAGCGGGGGGCACAGATACGCAGTATTTT.

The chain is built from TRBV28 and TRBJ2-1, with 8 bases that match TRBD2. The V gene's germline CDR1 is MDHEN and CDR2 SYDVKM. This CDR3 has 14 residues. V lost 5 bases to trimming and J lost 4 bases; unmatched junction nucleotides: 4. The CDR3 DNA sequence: TGTGCCAGCAGTCCCGGGGGGGCGTACAATGAGCAGTTCTTC. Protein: CASSPGGAYNEQFF.

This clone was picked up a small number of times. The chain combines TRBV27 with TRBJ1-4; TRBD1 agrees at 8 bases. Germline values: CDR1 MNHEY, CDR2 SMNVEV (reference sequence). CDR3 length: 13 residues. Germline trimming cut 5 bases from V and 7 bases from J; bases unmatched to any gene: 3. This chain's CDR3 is CASSRTGPEKLFF. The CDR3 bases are TGTGCCAGCAGTAGGACAGGGCCTGAAAAACTGTTTTTT.